The text below deals with one T cell receptor beta chain. Its antigen is undetermined. The data were produced by immunoSEQ multiplex PCR, yet TCRdb's version contains in-frame clones alone and is incomplete. The sample contains roughly 30,000 clones, approximately 71% of which appear only once. This specimen comes from a study of vaccination effects on CD4 cells after COVID-19. Study summary: Post-vaccine specimens arrived a median 72 days past the second dose.

Study-level findings and limits: Convalescent patients in the study were few, and early post-infection timepoints were absent.

ViraFEST assay sequencing came after antigen-specific CD4+ T cells were expanded with viral peptide pools. Subsequent to less than eleven days of culture, CD4+ T cells were isolated. Each person got two doses of an mRNA SARS-CoV-2 vaccine, BNT162b2 or mRNA-1273. The source material was CD4+ T cells from PBMCs cultured with HCoV-NL63 spike peptides, sampled after COVID-19 vaccination. This sequence was found in a human donor who received a COVID-19 vaccine.

The DNA for the CDR3 is TGTGCCAGCAGCAGAACAGGGGGCACTCAGCCCCAGCATTTT. It yields the protein CASSRTGGTQPQHF. This sequence joins TRBV28 and TRBJ1-5, with TRBD1 matching 9 bases. Germline assignment: CDR1 MDHEN and CDR2 SYDVKM. J was trimmed by 6 bases and V by 6 bases; bases with no gene match: 6. The CDR3 totals 14 residues.